A selection of T cell receptor beta chains follows, all from one sample in a study of CD8 T cells in Susac syndrome. TCRdb called the immunoSEQ multiplex PCR reads again in MiXCR, with one record for every CDR3 protein. The sample lists about 150,000 distinct CDR3 sequences, roughly 95% occurring once. Sequencing was carried out using CD8+ T cells from PBMCs. The source of these receptors is a human donor with multiple sclerosis. Both conserved end residues are trimmed from each CDR3. Fields, in order: J gene, D gene, V gene, CDR3 protein. A D gene is named only where the DNA matches it firmly.

J: TRBJ1-6; D: NA; V: TRBV30; CDR3: AWSQRGGGSPLH
J: TRBJ2-2; D: TRBD2; V: TRBV30; CDR3: AWSSGANTGELF
J: TRBJ2-7; D: TRBD2; V: TRBV27; CDR3: ASSVAGVSYEQY
J: TRBJ2-5; D: TRBD2; V: TRBV27; CDR3: ASTSFGLEETQY
J: TRBJ2-5; D: TRBD2; V: TRBV5-4; CDR3: ASSFGTSGEETQY
J: TRBJ2-3; D: NA; V: TRBV27; CDR3: ASSLSLVDTQY
J: TRBJ2-5; D: NA; V: TRBV3-1; CDR3: ASSRRPGTYQETQY
J: TRBJ1-2; D: NA; V: TRBV12-3/TRBV12-4; CDR3: ASSLSLGGYGYT
J: TRBJ1-2; D: NA; V: TRBV9; CDR3: ASSDPTADRYGYT
J: TRBJ1-2; D: TRBD1; V: TRBV30; CDR3: AWSVRGHYGYT
J: TRBJ2-7; D: NA; V: TRBV19; CDR3: ASAHDTSYEQY
J: TRBJ1-1; D: TRBD1; V: TRBV19; CDR3: ASSPSGTGNVEAF
J: TRBJ2-5; D: NA; V: TRBV29-1; CDR3: SAYWETQY
J: TRBJ1-2; D: NA; V: TRBV9; CDR3: ASSVNLLEGDYGYT
J: TRBJ2-2; D: NA; V: TRBV6-5; CDR3: ASSYSGSLTGELF
J: TRBJ2-2; D: NA; V: TRBV20-1; CDR3: SAVTSKVTGELF
J: TRBJ1-6; D: TRBD1; V: TRBV30; CDR3: AWSGQGWNSPLH
J: TRBJ2-3; D: NA; V: TRBV15; CDR3: ATSRVVADINTQY
J: TRBJ2-5; D: TRBD2; V: TRBV2; CDR3: ASSESASGLRQETQY
J: TRBJ1-2; D: NA; V: TRBV12-3/TRBV12-4; CDR3: ASSPGGFGYT
J: TRBJ1-1; D: NA; V: TRBV6-5; CDR3: ASSTYTEAF
J: TRBJ2-1; D: TRBD2; V: TRBV19; CDR3: ASSIGGGAWDEQF
J: TRBJ2-5; D: TRBD1; V: TRBV20-1; CDR3: SARDRDREQETQY
J: TRBJ1-2; D: NA; V: TRBV3-1; CDR3: ASSQGQNGYT
J: TRBJ2-3; D: TRBD2; V: TRBV7-6; CDR3: ASSGGGGGGTDTQY
J: TRBJ2-1; D: TRBD1; V: TRBV14; CDR3: ASSQEKGAPSYNEQF
J: TRBJ2-5; D: NA; V: TRBV20-1; CDR3: SAPDLDQETQY
J: TRBJ2-1; D: TRBD1; V: TRBV2; CDR3: ASSGTGGLRNEQF
J: TRBJ2-3; D: NA; V: TRBV3-1; CDR3: ASSPWGGARADTQY
J: TRBJ2-7; D: NA; V: TRBV12-3/TRBV12-4; CDR3: ASSPGLGPGYEQY
J: TRBJ2-5; D: TRBD2; V: TRBV4-1; CDR3: ASSQDKREGETQY
J: TRBJ1-3; D: NA; V: TRBV9; CDR3: ASSEGNTIY
J: TRBJ2-3; D: TRBD2; V: TRBV20-1; CDR3: SARGVMRGVTDTQY
J: TRBJ2-1; D: TRBD1; V: TRBV7-9; CDR3: ASSMGQGPNEQF
J: TRBJ2-1; D: NA; V: TRBV7-9; CDR3: ASSFLASSYNEQF
J: TRBJ1-2; D: NA; V: TRBV12-3/TRBV12-4; CDR3: ASSSLTEDYGYT
J: TRBJ2-1; D: NA; V: TRBV27; CDR3: ASNTGDEQF
J: TRBJ1-2; D: NA; V: TRBV29-1; CDR3: SVGTGGGSNGYT
J: TRBJ1-2; D: NA; V: TRBV30; CDR3: STPLHNYGYT
J: TRBJ2-3; D: NA; V: TRBV7-9; CDR3: ASSFGADTQY
J: TRBJ1-1; D: TRBD1; V: TRBV9; CDR3: ASSVKDREFTEAF
J: TRBJ1-1; D: NA; V: TRBV7-2; CDR3: ASSLVVTGRNTEAF
J: TRBJ1-1; D: NA; V: TRBV20-1; CDR3: SANREGSNTEAF
J: TRBJ1-2; D: NA; V: TRBV30; CDR3: AWSERPLNGYT
J: TRBJ2-1; D: NA; V: TRBV5-6; CDR3: ASSLGSAHEQF
J: TRBJ1-6; D: NA; V: TRBV9; CDR3: ASSPHTQRSPLH
J: TRBJ2-1; D: NA; V: TRBV12-3/TRBV12-4; CDR3: ASSPDSSEQF